A selection of T cell receptor beta chains follows, all from one sample in a study of long-term antiretroviral therapy in people with HIV. Some clones are missing from TCRdb's copy, which holds only in-frame ones; the method was immunoSEQ multiplex PCR. The sample contains 35,000 to 50,000 clones, approximately 86% of which appear only once. The sample in question was unsorted PBMCs, obtained 0.1 years before starting antiretroviral therapy. The receptors derive from a woman aged 45-65 years with HIV. Each CDR3 is given with its conserved first and last residue. A D gene is named only where the DNA matches it firmly. Rows give clone size only sometimes, using once, few, many, or a class for an expanded clone.

cdr3_nt cdr3_aa j_call d_call v_call clone_size cdr3_length
TGTGCCAGCGGCCAACCCGGCTACGAGCAGTACTTC CASGQPGYEQYF TRBJ2-7 NA TRBV7-2 NA 12
TGTGCCAGCAGCGTTACAGGGGGCGACGGAAACACCATATATTTT CASSVTGGDGNTIYF TRBJ1-3 TRBD1 TRBV9 NA 15
TGCGCCAGCAGCCTTGCGAAGATGAACACTGAAGCTTTCTTT CASSLAKMNTEAFF TRBJ1-1 NA TRBV5-1 few 14
TGTGCCAGCAGCCCCAGGACAGTTTCCTACGAGCAGTACTTC CASSPRTVSYEQYF TRBJ2-7 NA TRBV27 NA 14
TGTGCTAGCAGCCTCGGGACAGAACTAGCGATGCAAGAGACCCAGTACTTC CASSLGTELAMQETQYF TRBJ2-5 NA TRBV7-7 NA 17
TGTGCCAGCAGCTTCGAAAAGGGGTGGCTCTATGAAGCTTTCTTT CASSFEKGWLYEAFF TRBJ1-1 NA TRBV7-2 NA 15
TGCGCCAGCAGCTTGACGGGGGGCTCCTACAATGAGCAGTTCTTC CASSLTGGSYNEQFF TRBJ2-1 TRBD2 TRBV5-1 NA 15
TGTGCCTGGACCCGACAGGGTATGAGGGGGGAGGCTGAAGCTTTCTTT CAWTRQGMRGEAEAFF TRBJ1-1 TRBD1 TRBV30 NA 16
TGTGCCAGCAGCTTATCCGGACAGGGTTATTACAATGAGCAGTTCTTC CASSLSGQGYYNEQFF TRBJ2-1 TRBD1 TRBV5-8 NA 16
TGTGCCAGCAGCTTAGTAGTTACTGAGCAGTTCTTC CASSLVVTEQFF TRBJ2-1 NA TRBV7-2 NA 12
TGTGCCAGTAGTATCCGAGGAGGAGAGACCCAGTACTTC CASSIRGGETQYF TRBJ2-5 NA TRBV19 NA 13
TGTGCCAGCAGAGTCCTTGTGCGAGAGTTCTCTTCACCCCTCCACTTT CASRVLVREFSSPLHF TRBJ1-6 NA TRBV6-6 NA 16
TGCGCCAGCAGCTTGGCCACCCGGGGGACCGGGGAGCTGTTTTTT CASSLATRGTGELFF TRBJ2-2 NA TRBV5-1 NA 15
TGCGCCAGCAGAAGACTAGAGGGTCTACAAGAGACCCAGTACTTC CASRRLEGLQETQYF TRBJ2-5 NA TRBV5-1 NA 15
TGTGCCAGTCGGGATACAGGGCACTATGGCTACACCTTC CASRDTGHYGYTF TRBJ1-2 NA TRBV19 NA 13
TGTGCCAGCAGCACAGGGACTGGAAACACCATATATTTT CASSTGTGNTIYF TRBJ1-3 NA TRBV6-5 NA 13
TGCGCCAGCTCTACCACTAGCACAGATACGCAGTATTTT CASSTTSTDTQYF TRBJ2-3 NA TRBV5-1 NA 13
TGCAGCGTTGAGATCCGGCAAGAGACCCAGTACTTC CSVEIRQETQYF TRBJ2-5 NA TRBV29-1 once 12
TGTGCCAGCAGTTCTAGAAGAAATGAGCAGTTCTTC CASSSRRNEQFF TRBJ2-1 NA TRBV28 NA 12
TGTGCCAGCAGTTCCATTGGGGGGAGCAAGCCCCAGCATTTT CASSSIGGSKPQHF TRBJ1-5 NA TRBV6-5 NA 14
TGTGCCAGCAGCTTAGGTGGAAACACCATATATTTT CASSLGGNTIYF TRBJ1-3 NA TRBV5-4 NA 12
TGTGCTAGTGGTTTGCATGAAAACGAGCAGTACTTC CASGLHENEQYF TRBJ2-7 NA TRBV12-5 NA 12
TGTGCCAGCAGTGAGGACCCGGGGTGGGCGGGGGCACCAGATACGCAGTATTTT CASSEDPGWAGAPDTQYF TRBJ2-3 NA TRBV6-1 NA 18
TGTGCCTGGAGTGCCCGCCAGGTCTCTGGAAACACCATATATTTT CAWSARQVSGNTIYF TRBJ1-3 NA TRBV30 NA 15
TGTGCCAGTAATCCCATGGGGGGCTCAGCTTTCTTT CASNPMGGSAFF TRBJ1-1 NA TRBV19 once 12